This record looks at one TCR beta chain sequence and its context. The length of the CDR3 is 13 residues. From germline, CDR1 is KGHDR and CDR2 SFDVKD. The V end lost 0 bases, the J end lost 3 bases, and 4 bases lay between the germline ends. These data belong to a study of control samples from healthy donors and cancer patients. Clones were sequenced by immunoSEQ multiplex PCR, and TCRdb holds only the in-frame ones, with some missing. The data contain around 94,000 clones, around 83% of them seen just once; the ten biggest clones take up roughly 1.2%. Input material: blood. The V gene is TRBV24-1, the J gene TRBJ1-1; D gene uncertain. This receptor was obtained from a woman aged 50 to 60 in good health. CDR3 residues: CATSDLGYTEAFF. DNA of the CDR3: TGTGCCACCAGTGATTTGGGGTACACTGAAGCTTTCTTT.